Each of the 18 T cell receptor beta chains below was sequenced from the same sample in a study of blood T cell repertoires in COVID-19. Only in-frame clones appear in the TCRdb table, and some are missing; sequencing was by immunoSEQ multiplex PCR. This sample has about 85,000 clones, with 85% to 90% found just once. The specimen was peripheral blood. These receptors were collected from an elderly woman with acute or convalescent COVID-19.

This chain links TRBV19 with TRBJ1-1; TRBD1 is a possible D gene (6 bases). V lost 3 bases, J lost 1 base, and 12 bases lay in between. The CDR3 loop spans 15 amino acids. Germline assignment: CDR1 LNHDA and CDR2 SQIVND (reference sequence). CDR3 loop: CASSMGAGRNTEAFF. The CDR3, as DNA: TGTGCCAGTAGTATGGGGGCGGGCAGGAACACTGAAGCTTTCTTT.

The gene calls are TRBV19 and TRBJ2-7; TRBD2 aligns across 11 bases. The V and J ends lost 4 bases and 6 bases, in that order; junction bases with no gene match: 8. This CDR3 has 15 amino acids. From germline, CDR1 is LNHDA and CDR2 SQIVND (reference sequence). The CDR3 bases are TGTGCCAGTAGTACCACTAGCGGGAGCGACTCCGAGCAGTACTTC. Protein product: CASSTTSGSDSEQYF.

This chain uses TRBV5-6 with TRBJ1-4; perhaps TRBD1 as D (5 bases). Germline loops: CDR1 SGHDT, CDR2 YYEEEE. This CDR3 region has 16 residues. Trimming left V 4 bases short and J 0 bases short, with 13 bases between. DNA for the CDR3: TGTGCCAGCAGCCTGGGACTTTCCGCAACTAATGAAAAACTGTTTTTT. It yields the protein CASSLGLSATNEKLFF.

This clone has just one count. The chain carries TRBV5-1 and TRBJ2-7; 8 bases map to TRBD1. The CDR3 spans 15 residues. Germline lookup yields CDR1 SGHRS and CDR2 YFSETQ. V dropped 3 bases and J dropped 3; count of bases not matched to a gene: 8. CDR3 region: CASSSGQGIDYEQYF. The CDR3 DNA reads TGCGCCAGCAGCTCCGGACAGGGAATCGACTACGAGCAGTACTTC.

The chain combines TRBV11-2 with TRBJ2-3; TRBD2 aligns across 14 bases. The CDR3 has 15 residues. V gave up 5 bases and J gave up 4 bases; unmatched junction bases: 2. Germline CDR1 and CDR2: SGHAT and FQNNGV. CDR3 amino acids: CASSRLAGGPDTQYF. CDR3 DNA: TGTGCCAGCAGCCGACTAGCGGGGGGGCCAGATACGCAGTATTTT.

The rearrangement uses TRBV28 and TRBJ2-1; 8 bases map to TRBD2. CDR3 size: 14 residues. Germline loops: CDR1 MDHEN, CDR2 SYDVKM. The trim removed 9 bases at V and 6 bases at J, leaving 10 bases unmatched. CDR3 sequence: CASHAGTRGNEQFF. CDR3 coding DNA: TGTGCCAGTCACGCCGGGACTAGAGGCAATGAGCAGTTCTTC.

The chain has TRBV12-5 and TRBJ1-1; TRBD1 might be the D (6 bases). V was trimmed by 6 bases and J by 0 bases, leaving 11 bases between them. This CDR3 region has 14 residues. CDR1 and CDR2 (germline): LGHNT, FRNRAP. The CDR3 here is CASGKTGLNTEAFF. The DNA of the CDR3 is TGTGCTAGTGGAAAGACAGGCCTGAACACTGAAGCTTTCTTT.

V is TRBV6-1 and J is TRBJ1-1; the D is unclear. The V and J ends lost 2 bases and 3 bases respectively, with 7 bases between them. CDR3 length equals 13 residues. Germline CDR1 is MNHNS and CDR2 is SASEGT. CDR3 in DNA: TGTGCCAGCAGTGAACCTCGGGACACTGAAGCTTTCTTT. This sequence encodes CASSEPRDTEAFF.

J is TRBJ2-5 and V is TRBV18; D is unclear. The ends were cut back, 2 bases at V and 1 base at J, with 8 bases in the middle. Germline CDR1 KGHSH, CDR2 LQKENI. The CDR3 covers 14 residues. CDR3 region: CASSPVSVQETQYF. CDR3 DNA sequence: TGTGCCAGCTCACCAGTAAGCGTCCAAGAGACCCAGTACTTC.

The V gene is TRBV30, the J gene TRBJ2-7; D perhaps matches TRBD1 (5 bases). V shed 1 base and J shed 3 bases, with 10 bases lying between them. The CDR3 is 13 residues long. The germline V gene encodes CDR1 GTSNPN and CDR2 SVGIG (reference sequence). The CDR3 region has the DNA TGTGCCTGGAGTGAGGGCAGGGTCTACGAGCAGTACTTC. Its protein product is CAWSEGRVYEQYF.

CDR3 DNA sequence: TGTGCCAGCTCACGACAGGGGGAGAATGAAAAACTGTTTTTT. Protein sequence: CASSRQGENEKLFF. The gene calls are TRBV18 and TRBJ1-4, with 9 bases fitting TRBD1. From germline, CDR1 is KGHSH and CDR2 LQKENI. This CDR3 is built from 14 residues. V was clipped by 4 bases and J by 5 bases; unmatched bases: 2.

The chain uses TRBV7-2 and TRBJ2-3; 14 nucleotides line up with TRBD2. Germline V lookup: CDR1 SGHTA, CDR2 FQGNSA. Trimming cost V 5 bases and J 4 bases; bases outside gene matches: 8. This CDR3 region has 17 residues. The CDR3 bases are TGTGCCAGCAGCCTGAGGACTAGCGGGGGGAGGGCAGATACGCAGTATTTT. Its protein product is CASSLRTSGGRADTQYF.

The gene calls are TRBV14 and TRBJ1-1, with D perhaps matching TRBD1 (6 bases). This CDR3 contains 15 residues. The V end was cut by 4 bases, the J end by 4 bases, with 16 bases between. Germline assignment: CDR1 SGHDN and CDR2 FVKESK. The CDR3 spells CASSRITGRSTEAFF. CDR3 coding DNA: TGTGCCAGCAGCCGTATCACAGGGCGAAGCACTGAAGCTTTCTTT. Full variable domain (missing parts from reference TRBV14 and TRBJ1-1): EAGVTQFPSHSVIEKGQTVTLRCDPISGHDNLYWYRRVMGKEIKFLLHFVKESKQDESGMPNNRFLAERTGGTYSTLKVQPAELEDSGVYFCASSRITGRSTEAFFGQGTRLTVV.

The rearrangement joins TRBV4-2 to TRBJ2-5; D perhaps matches TRBD1 (6 bases). Per germline, CDR1 LGHNA and CDR2 YNFKEQ. V lost 0 bases and J 4 bases, leaving 12 bases between the germline ends. CDR3 length equals 15 residues. The CDR3 nucleotides are TGTGCCAGCAGCCAAGATCTAGGGGGAGTAGAGACCCAGTACTTC. It translates to CASSQDLGGVETQYF.

The rearrangement joins TRBV6-2 or TRBV6-3 to TRBJ2-7; TRBD1 aligns across 7 bases. CDR1 MNHEY and CDR2 SVGEGT come from the germline V gene. The CDR3 totals 13 residues. V shed 5 bases and J 1 base; nucleotides not matched to a gene: 2. The CDR3 coding sequence is TGTGCCAGCAGTGGGACAGCTTCCTACGAGCAGTACTTC. It yields the protein CASSGTASYEQYF.

The V gene is TRBV10-3, the J gene TRBJ2-7; 7 bases match TRBD1. The V gene end was trimmed by 7 bases and the J gene end by 0 bases; junction bases not matched to a gene: 3. The CDR3 covers 13 residues. Germline V gives CDR1 ENHRY, CDR2 SYGVKD. The CDR3 nucleotides are TGTGCCATCAAGGGACAGAGCTCCTACGAGCAGTACTTC. Protein: CAIKGQSSYEQYF.

This sequence joins TRBV11-3 and TRBJ2-1; tentatively, D is TRBD1 (7 bases). CDR1 and CDR2 (germline): SGHNT, YENEEA. Between the trimmed V and J ends, which lost 1 base and 4 bases, there was a span of 11 bases. The CDR3 has 15 residues. CDR3 coding DNA: TGTGCCAGCAGCTTAGGGAGGGGGCAATACAATGAGCAGTTCTTC. Protein product: CASSLGRGQYNEQFF.

As DNA, the CDR3 is TGCAGCGTCCGGAGGGAGATTTACAATGAGCAGTTCTTC. It encodes CSVRREIYNEQFF. The chain carries TRBV29-1 and TRBJ2-1; the D gene is possibly TRBD2 (6 bases). V lost 6 bases, J lost 4 bases, and 13 bases lay in between. Germline CDR1 SQVTM, CDR2 ANQGSEA. The CDR3 runs 13 residues.